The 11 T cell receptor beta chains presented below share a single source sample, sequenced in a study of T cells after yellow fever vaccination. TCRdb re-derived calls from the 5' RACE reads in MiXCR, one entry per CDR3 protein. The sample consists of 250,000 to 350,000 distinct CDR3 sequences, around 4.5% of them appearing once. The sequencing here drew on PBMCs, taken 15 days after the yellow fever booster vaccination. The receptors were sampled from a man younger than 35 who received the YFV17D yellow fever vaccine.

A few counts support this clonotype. The CDR3 spells CASSLQGYNSPLHF. CDR3 nucleotide sequence: TGTGCCAGCAGCTTACAGGGTTATAATTCACCCCTCCACTTT. The genes are TRBV7-9 and TRBJ1-6, with D possibly being TRBD1 (5 bases). Trimming took off 2 bases at V and 4 bases at J, with 6 bases between the two ends. Germline loops: CDR1 SEHNR, CDR2 FQNEAQ (reference sequence). The CDR3 sequence is 14 residues long.

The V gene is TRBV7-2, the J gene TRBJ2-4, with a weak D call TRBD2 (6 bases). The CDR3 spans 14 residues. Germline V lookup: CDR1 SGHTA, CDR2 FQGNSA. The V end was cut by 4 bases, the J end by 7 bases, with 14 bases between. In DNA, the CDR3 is TGTGCCAGCAGCTCGGGGGTTTGGGGGAACATTCAGTACTTC. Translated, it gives CASSSGVWGNIQYF.

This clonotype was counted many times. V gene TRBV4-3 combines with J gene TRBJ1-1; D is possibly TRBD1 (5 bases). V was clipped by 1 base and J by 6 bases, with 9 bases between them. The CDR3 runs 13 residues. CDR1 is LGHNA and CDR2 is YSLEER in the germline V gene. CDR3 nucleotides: TGCGCCAGCAGCCAAGGGTGGGGGGCTGAAGCTTTCTTT. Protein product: CASSQGWGAEAFF.

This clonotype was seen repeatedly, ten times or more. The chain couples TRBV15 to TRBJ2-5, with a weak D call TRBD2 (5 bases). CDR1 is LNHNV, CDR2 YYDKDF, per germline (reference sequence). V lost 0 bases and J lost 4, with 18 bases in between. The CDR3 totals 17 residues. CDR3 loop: CATSRDPGGEKGETQYF. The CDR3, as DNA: TGTGCCACCAGCAGAGATCCAGGAGGAGAAAAGGGAGAGACCCAGTACTTC.

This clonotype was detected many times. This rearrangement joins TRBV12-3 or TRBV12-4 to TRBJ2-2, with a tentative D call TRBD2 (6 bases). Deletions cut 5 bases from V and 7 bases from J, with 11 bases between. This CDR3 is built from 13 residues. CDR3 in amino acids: CASSPHGGGELFF. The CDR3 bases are TGTGCCAGCAGTCCTCACGGGGGCGGGGAGCTGTTTTTT.

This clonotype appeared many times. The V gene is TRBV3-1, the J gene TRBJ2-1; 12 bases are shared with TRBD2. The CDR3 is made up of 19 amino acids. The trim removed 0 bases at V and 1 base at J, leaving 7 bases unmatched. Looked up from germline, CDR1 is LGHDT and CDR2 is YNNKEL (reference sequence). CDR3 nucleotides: TGTGCCAGCAGCCAAGATCCTAGGACTAGCGGGGTGTCCTACAATGAGCAGTTCTTC. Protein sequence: CASSQDPRTSGVSYNEQFF.

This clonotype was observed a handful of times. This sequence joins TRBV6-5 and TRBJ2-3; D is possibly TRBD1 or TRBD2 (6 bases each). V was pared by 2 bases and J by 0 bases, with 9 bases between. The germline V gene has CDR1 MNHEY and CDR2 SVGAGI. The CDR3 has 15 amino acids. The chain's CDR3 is CASSYLGGSTDTQYF. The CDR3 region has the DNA TGTGCCAGCAGTTACCTGGGGGGCAGCACAGATACGCAGTATTTT.

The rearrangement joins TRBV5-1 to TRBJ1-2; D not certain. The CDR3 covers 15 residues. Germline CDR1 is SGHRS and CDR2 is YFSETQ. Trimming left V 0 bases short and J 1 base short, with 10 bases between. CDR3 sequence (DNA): TGCGCCAGCAGCTTGGGAAACAGCGTTAACTATGGCTACACCTTC. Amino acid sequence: CASSLGNSVNYGYTF.

This CDR3 is CASTLGGANTGELFF. CDR3 bases: TGTGCCAGCACTCTGGGGGGCGCGAACACCGGGGAGCTGTTTTTT. The chain couples TRBV12-3 or TRBV12-4 to TRBJ2-2; perhaps D is TRBD1 or TRBD2 (6 bases each). The CDR3 runs 15 residues. V lost 7 bases, J lost 0 bases, and 12 bases lay in between.

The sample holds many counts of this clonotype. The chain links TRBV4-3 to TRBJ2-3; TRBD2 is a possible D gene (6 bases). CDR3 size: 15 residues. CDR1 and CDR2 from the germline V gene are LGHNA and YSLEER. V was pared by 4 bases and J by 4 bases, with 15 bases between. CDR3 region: CASSLIHGDSDTQYF. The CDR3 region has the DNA TGCGCCAGCAGCCTTATCCATGGGGACTCAGATACGCAGTATTTT.

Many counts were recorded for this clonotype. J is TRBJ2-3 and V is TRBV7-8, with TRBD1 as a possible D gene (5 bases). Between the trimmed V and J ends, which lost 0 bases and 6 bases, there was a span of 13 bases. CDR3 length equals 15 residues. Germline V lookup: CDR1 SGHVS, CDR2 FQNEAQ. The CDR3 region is CASSLAGPQEDTQYF. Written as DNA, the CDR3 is TGTGCCAGCAGCTTAGCGGGGCCCCAGGAGGATACGCAGTATTTT.